This entry is about one TCR beta chain. Its antigen is currently unknown. The assay was immunoSEQ multiplex PCR, and TCRdb's table has in-frame clones only and misses some. Among approximately 93,000 clones listed, over 75% were seen once. The germline gives CDR1 SEHNR, CDR2 FQNEAQ (reference sequence). The CDR3 runs to 14 residues. V trimming: 4 bases; J trimming: 1 base; junction bases outside the gene matches: 3. The entry originates in a study of PD-1 blockade in classical Hodgkin lymphoma. The study's findings and limits: Complete responders' diversity at baseline resembled that of newly diagnosed patients.

Time point noted: cycle 4 day 1 (C4D1), after 5 to 7 weeks of nivolumab. Every one of the patients relapsed after autologous stem cell transplantation (brentuximab vedotin exposure was variable). This rearrangement joins TRBV7-9 to TRBJ2-5; 7 positions agree with TRBD2. This TCR came from a human donor with classical Hodgkin lymphoma. Sequenced here: peripheral blood mononuclear cells (PBMCs), sampled before the fourth cycle of nivolumab. The CDR3 loop reads CASSSRGFQETQYF. The CDR3 nucleotides are TGTGCCAGCAGCTCGCGGGGGTTCCAAGAGACCCAGTACTTC. The full variable domain, with the rest looked up from reference TRBV7-9 and TRBJ2-5, is DTGVSQNPRHKITKRGQNVTFRCDPISEHNRLYWYRQTLGQGPEFLTYFQNEAQLEKSRLLSDRFSAERPKGSFSTLEIQRTEQGDSAMYLCASSSRGFQETQYFGPGTRLLVL.